This T cell receptor beta chain was sequenced for a study of blood T cell repertoires in COVID-19. CDR1 and CDR2 from the germline V gene are WSHSY and SAAADI. V lost 5 bases and J 0 bases, leaving 11 bases between the germline ends. This CDR3 has 15 residues. Profiling relied on immunoSEQ multiplex PCR, and the TCRdb table lists in-frame clones only, not all of them. The sample carries 30,000 to 40,000 clones, around four fifths recorded once. Sequences were obtained from peripheral blood. The chain uses TRBV10-2 and TRBJ2-1; no firm D call. The receptor was derived from a man in his sixties with COVID-19, enrolled during active disease. The CDR3 spells CASSSARSSYNEQFF. The DNA for the CDR3 is TGCGCCAGCAGTAGCGCACGGAGCTCCTACAATGAGCAGTTCTTC.